This TCR beta chain was profiled in a study of shared clonotypes between healthy human individuals. As for the study in general: Contributing individuals were a couple of females and three males aged 18 to 49.

TCRdb's copy holds only in-frame clones and misses some; the assay was immunoSEQ multiplex PCR. The sample consists of some 2.1 million clones, about 95% of them appearing once. In the case of this clone: Antigen unknown.

Cells designated naive CD8 were CD45RO-negative and were positively selected for CCR7, with terminally differentiated effector memory CD45RA+ cells excluded. HIV-negative, healthy adults without recent acute infections or vaccinations were the donors. Study-wide results and caveats: Among the subsets, naive ones generally showed larger estimated richness than memory ones. The four-donor shared clonotypes exceeded non-shared clonotypes in generation probability, with non-shared ones scoring lower.

Trimming removed 6 bases at V and 0 bases at J, with 14 bases between. Germline CDR1 is MNHNS and CDR2 is SASEGT. There are 15 residues in the CDR3. Sequenced sample: naive CD8+ T cells sorted from blood. The TCR was taken from a young man in good health. The chain uses TRBV6-1 and TRBJ1-1; D is uncertain. The CDR3 coding sequence is TGTGCCAGCAGACTCGAACAAACCATGAACACTGAAGCTTTCTTT. As protein: CASRLEQTMNTEAFF.